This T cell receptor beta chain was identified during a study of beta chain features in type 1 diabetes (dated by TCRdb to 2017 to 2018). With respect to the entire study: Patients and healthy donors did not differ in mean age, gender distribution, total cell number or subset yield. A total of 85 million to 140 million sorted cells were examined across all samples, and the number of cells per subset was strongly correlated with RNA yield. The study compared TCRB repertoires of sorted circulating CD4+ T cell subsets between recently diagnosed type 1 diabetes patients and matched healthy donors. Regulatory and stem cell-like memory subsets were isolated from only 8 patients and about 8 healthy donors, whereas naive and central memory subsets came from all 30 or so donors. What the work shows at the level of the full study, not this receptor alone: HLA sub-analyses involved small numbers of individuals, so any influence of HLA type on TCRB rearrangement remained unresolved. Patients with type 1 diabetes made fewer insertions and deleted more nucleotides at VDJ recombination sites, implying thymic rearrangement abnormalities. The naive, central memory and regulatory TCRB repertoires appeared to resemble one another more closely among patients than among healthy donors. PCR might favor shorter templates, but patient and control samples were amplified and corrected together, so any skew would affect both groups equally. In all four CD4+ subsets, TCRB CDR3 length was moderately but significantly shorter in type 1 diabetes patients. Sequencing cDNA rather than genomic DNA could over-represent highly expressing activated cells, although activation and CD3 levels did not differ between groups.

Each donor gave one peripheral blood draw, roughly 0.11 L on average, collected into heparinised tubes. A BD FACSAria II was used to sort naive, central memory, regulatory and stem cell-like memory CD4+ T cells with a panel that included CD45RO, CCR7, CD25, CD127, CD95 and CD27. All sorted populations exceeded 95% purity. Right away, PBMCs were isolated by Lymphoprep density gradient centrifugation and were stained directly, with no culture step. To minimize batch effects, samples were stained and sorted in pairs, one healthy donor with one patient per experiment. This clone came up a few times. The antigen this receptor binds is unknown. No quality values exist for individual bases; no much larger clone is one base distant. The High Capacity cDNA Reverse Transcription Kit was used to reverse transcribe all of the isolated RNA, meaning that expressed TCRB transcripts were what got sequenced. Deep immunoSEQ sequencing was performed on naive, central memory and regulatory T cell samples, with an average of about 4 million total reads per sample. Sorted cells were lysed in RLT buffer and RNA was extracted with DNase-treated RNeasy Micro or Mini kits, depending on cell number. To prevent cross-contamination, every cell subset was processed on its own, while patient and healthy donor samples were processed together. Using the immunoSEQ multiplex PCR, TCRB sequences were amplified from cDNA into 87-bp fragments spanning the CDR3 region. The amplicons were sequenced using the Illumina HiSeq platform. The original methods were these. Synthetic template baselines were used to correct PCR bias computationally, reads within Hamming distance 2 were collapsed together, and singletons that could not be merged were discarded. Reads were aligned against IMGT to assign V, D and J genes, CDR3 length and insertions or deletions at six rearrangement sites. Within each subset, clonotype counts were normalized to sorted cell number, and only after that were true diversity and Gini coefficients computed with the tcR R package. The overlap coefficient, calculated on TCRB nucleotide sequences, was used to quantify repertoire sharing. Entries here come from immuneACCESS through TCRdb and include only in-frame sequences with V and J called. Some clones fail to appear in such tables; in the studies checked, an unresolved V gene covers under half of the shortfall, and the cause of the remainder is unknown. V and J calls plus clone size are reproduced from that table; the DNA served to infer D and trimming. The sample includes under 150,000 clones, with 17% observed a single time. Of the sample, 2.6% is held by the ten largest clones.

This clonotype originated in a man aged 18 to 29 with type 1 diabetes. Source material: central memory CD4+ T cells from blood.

The bases read TGTGCCAGCAGCTTCAGCTCCTACAATGAGCAGTTCTTC. It translates as CASSFSSYNEQFF. The chain is encoded by TRBV7-9 joined to TRBJ2-1; confidence is insufficient to name the D gene. From the germline V gene (reference sequence), CDR1 is SEHNR and CDR2 is FQNEAQ. The CDR3 goes from the cysteine to the phenylalanine over 13 residues. Only the CDR3 DNA is retained, 39 bases long and in frame from the first base. V is pared back by 3 bases and J by 0 bases, with 3 bases lying between the germline termini.